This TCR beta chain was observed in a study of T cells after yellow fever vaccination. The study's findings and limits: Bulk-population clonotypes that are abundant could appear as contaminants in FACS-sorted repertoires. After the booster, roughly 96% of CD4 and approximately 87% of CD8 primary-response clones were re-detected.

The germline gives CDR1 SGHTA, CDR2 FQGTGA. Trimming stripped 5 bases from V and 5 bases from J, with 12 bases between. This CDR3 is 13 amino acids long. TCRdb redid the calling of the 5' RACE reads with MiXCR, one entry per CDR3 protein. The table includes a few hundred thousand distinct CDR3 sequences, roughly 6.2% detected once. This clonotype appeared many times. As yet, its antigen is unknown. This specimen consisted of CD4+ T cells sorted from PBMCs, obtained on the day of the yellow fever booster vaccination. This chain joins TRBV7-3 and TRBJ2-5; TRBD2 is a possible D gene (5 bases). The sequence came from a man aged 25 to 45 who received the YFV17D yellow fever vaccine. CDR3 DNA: TGTGCCAGCAGCCTCGGGAAACGGGAGACCCAGTACTTC. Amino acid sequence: CASSLGKRETQYF.